These 27 T cell receptor beta chains share one sample of origin, sequenced in a study of blood T cell repertoires in COVID-19. Sequencing used immunoSEQ multiplex PCR; TCRdb keeps in-frame clones, though not all of them. The data show about 280,000 clones, with around 90% seen just once and less than 2.5% held by the top ten. Sequencing used peripheral blood. Receptors originate from a man aged 45 to 65 with acute or convalescent COVID-19.

As to this clone: This sample includes further DNA sequences coding for the same CDR3. The J gene is TRBJ1-5, the V gene TRBV5-1; weak D call: TRBD1 (5 bases). Germline assignment: CDR1 SGHRS and CDR2 YFSETQ. The CDR3 has 15 residues. Trimming removed 0 bases from V and 0 bases from J, with 7 bases in between. The CDR3, as DNA: TGCGCCAGCAGCTTGGCAGGGAATAGCAATCAGCCCCAGCATTTT. Translating gives CASSLAGNSNQPQHF.

The chain uses TRBV7-8 and TRBJ2-7, with D perhaps TRBD2 (5 bases). Germline-derived CDR1 and CDR2 are SGHVS and FQNEAQ. V was clipped by 4 bases and J by 0 bases, with 10 bases between them. The CDR3 totals 14 residues. CDR3 DNA sequence: TGTGCCAGCAGCTACGGACGGGGCTCCTACGAGCAGTACTTC. Protein product: CASSYGRGSYEQYF.

J is TRBJ1-2 and V is TRBV3-1 (or the pseudogene TRBV3-2); D is perhaps TRBD1 (6 bases). Trimming pared 1 base from V and 4 bases from J, leaving 7 bases between. Germline assignment: CDR1 LGHDT and CDR2 YNNKEL (reference sequence). This CDR3 has 13 amino acids. The CDR3 is CASSQAQGYGYTF. The CDR3 DNA sequence: TGTGCCAGCAGCCAAGCACAGGGCTATGGCTACACCTTC.

This rearrangement joins TRBV5-1 to TRBJ1-2, with D hard to call. Trimming cost V 3 bases and J 1 base, with 13 bases left between them. The CDR3 length is 15 residues. Germline V lookup: CDR1 SGHRS, CDR2 YFSETQ. DNA of the CDR3: TGCGCCAGCAGCTACTCTGGAGGCAGTAACTATGGCTACACCTTC. This encodes CASSYSGGSNYGYTF.

For the CDR3, the DNA is TGTGCCTGGAGCCAACGGGGGATGTATTACTTC. Translated: CAWSQRGMYYF. The chain recombines TRBV30 with TRBJ2-5; D possibly corresponds to TRBD2 (6 bases). This CDR3 spans 11 amino acids. V was shortened by 3 bases and J by 14 bases, with 16 bases between the two germline ends. Per the germline V gene, CDR1 is GTSNPN and CDR2 is SVGIG (reference sequence).

The genes are TRBV4-2 and TRBJ1-5, with 9 bases identical to TRBD1. V shed 2 bases, J shed 7 bases, and the junction held 9 bases outside the gene matches. The CDR3 consists of 16 residues. Germline V lookup: CDR1 LGHNA, CDR2 YNFKEQ. CDR3 residues: CASSQTGQGGLQPQHF. CDR3 sequence (DNA): TGTGCCAGCAGCCAAACGGGACAGGGAGGGTTGCAGCCCCAGCATTTT.

The chain has TRBV7-9 and TRBJ1-6; TRBD1 matches at 7 bases. V lost 3 bases, J lost 0 bases, and 11 bases stayed unmatched. Germline V gene lookup returns CDR1 SEHNR and CDR2 FQNEAQ (reference sequence). The CDR3 spans 19 residues. As DNA, the CDR3 is TGTGCCAGCAGCTTCTCCGGGACAGTACCAAGCTCCTATAATTCACCCCTCCACTTT. It specifies CASSFSGTVPSSYNSPLHF.

V is TRBV6-4 and J is TRBJ1-6; D unclear. The CDR3 spans 19 residues. V was pared by 10 bases and J by 8 bases, with 33 bases between. Germline CDR1 is MRHNA and CDR2 is SNTAGT. CDR3 DNA sequence: TGTGCCACCGTAAGAAACGGCCTATTGACAAAGATTTTGGATTCACCCCTCCACTTT. Protein: CATVRNGLLTKILDSPLHF.

This clone showed up just once. The CDR3 DNA follows: TGTGCCAGCAGCTCCTCCGGGAGAACTAATGAAAAACTGTTTTTT. Translating it yields CASSSSGRTNEKLFF. The chain carries TRBV5-5 and TRBJ1-4; D call uncertain. The CDR3 loop spans 15 amino acids. V shed 3 bases and J shed 1 base, with 10 bases lying between them. Germline V CDR1 and CDR2: SGHKS, YYEKEE (reference sequence).

The chain joins TRBV21-1 to TRBJ1-1; TRBD1 is the table's D call and was not checked against the DNA. TRBV21-1 is classified as a pseudogene. The CDR3 extends over 15 amino acids. CDR3 DNA sequence: TGTGCCAGCAGCCGACAGGGTCTGCGGTCAGATGAAGCTTTCTTT. Its protein is CASSRQGLRSDEAFF.

The rearrangement uses TRBV27 and TRBJ1-6; the D gene is possibly TRBD1 (5 bases). The V and J ends lost 6 bases and 11 bases respectively, with 17 bases between them. The CDR3 consists of 14 residues. Germline assignment: CDR1 MNHEY and CDR2 SMNVEV (reference sequence). The chain's CDR3 is CASSPSQVSPPLHF. The CDR3 nucleotides are TGTGCCAGCAGCCCCTCACAGGTTTCCCCACCCCTCCACTTT.

The chain has TRBV7-9 and TRBJ1-4, with 9 bases fitting TRBD1. Losses at the gene ends were 2 bases for V and 3 bases for J; bases not matched to a gene: 1. Per germline, CDR1 SEHNR and CDR2 FQNEAQ (reference sequence). This CDR3 has 15 residues. The CDR3 here is CASSLRQGANEKLFF. CDR3 bases: TGTGCCAGCAGCTTACGACAGGGGGCTAATGAAAAACTGTTTTTT.

The count of this clone is one. The chain combines TRBV12-3 or TRBV12-4 with TRBJ1-5, with 7 bases matching TRBD1. The CDR3 runs 12 residues. V shed 6 bases, J shed 8 bases, and the junction held 4 bases outside the gene matches. DNA of the CDR3: TGTGCCAGCAGCCACAGGGGTGAGCCCCAGCATTTT. This gives the protein CASSHRGEPQHF.

The rearrangement joins TRBV5-6 to TRBJ1-2, with 9 bases identical to TRBD1. Germline-derived CDR1 and CDR2 are SGHDT and YYEEEE. The CDR3 spans 17 residues. The junction had 15 bases not matched to a gene; V was cut back by 1 base and J by 8 bases. The CDR3 reads CASSLNTGTGQVGGYTF. The CDR3 region has the DNA TGTGCCAGCAGCTTGAATACCGGGACAGGGCAAGTAGGGGGCTACACCTTC.

This sequence joins TRBV30 and TRBJ2-2, with TRBD1 matching over 11 bases. Germline CDR1 reads GTSNPN; CDR2 reads SVGIG (reference sequence). This CDR3 is 16 amino acids long. V was clipped by 4 bases and J by 5 bases; unmatched bases: 9. Here the CDR3 DNA reads TGTGCCTGGACTAAAGGACAGGGGGCACGTACCGGGGAGCTGTTTTTT. It is translated as CAWTKGQGARTGELFF.

The genes are TRBV18 and TRBJ2-7; perhaps TRBD2 as D (5 bases). There are 12 residues in the CDR3. CDR1 KGHSH and CDR2 LQKENI come from the germline V gene. V shed 5 bases and J shed 4 bases, with 9 bases lying between them. CDR3 sequence: CASSRGSYEQYF. CDR3 nucleotides: TGTGCCAGCTCAAGAGGGAGTTACGAGCAGTACTTC.

The chain has TRBV29-1 and TRBJ2-5; unclear D gene. V was cut by 1 base and J by 2 bases, with 11 bases left in between. Germline V gene sequence: CDR1 SQVTM, CDR2 ANQGSEA. The CDR3 consists of 14 residues. The CDR3 sequence: CSVEGYWRQETQYF. DNA for the CDR3: TGCAGCGTTGAAGGCTACTGGCGGCAAGAGACCCAGTACTTC.

The V and J genes are TRBV6-1 and TRBJ1-2; TRBD1 aligns across 8 bases. The CDR3 consists of 15 residues. The germline gives CDR1 MNHNS, CDR2 SASEGT. The trim removed 0 bases at V and 7 bases at J, leaving 7 bases unmatched. CDR3 protein: CASSEAWTGSLGYTF. The CDR3 bases are TGTGCCAGCAGTGAAGCTTGGACAGGGTCTCTTGGCTACACCTTC.

The chain is built from TRBV4-2 and TRBJ2-2; 10 positions agree with TRBD2. The germline gives CDR1 LGHNA, CDR2 YNFKEQ. V was clipped by 1 base and J by 1 base; unmatched bases: 0. This CDR3 contains 16 residues. In DNA, the CDR3 is TGTGCCAGCAGCCAAGGACTAGCGGGGAACACCGGGGAGCTGTTTTTT. Its protein product is CASSQGLAGNTGELFF.

The rearrangement links TRBV3-1 (or the pseudogene TRBV3-2) to TRBJ1-1; D possibly corresponds to TRBD1 (5 bases). Trimming took 1 base from V and 6 from J, leaving 12 bases between them. The CDR3 length is 14 residues. Per the germline V gene, CDR1 is LGHDT and CDR2 is YNNKEL (reference sequence). The CDR3 region has the DNA TGTGCCAGCAGCCAAGCCCAGGGTCGGTCTGAAGCTTTCTTT. Encoded protein: CASSQAQGRSEAFF.

The rearrangement uses TRBV5-1 and TRBJ2-5; 9 bases fit TRBD2. This CDR3 spans 17 amino acids. V lost 0 bases and J lost 2; bases outside the gene matches: 8. Germline V lookup: CDR1 SGHRS, CDR2 YFSETQ. The CDR3 loop reads CASSLAIGLASQETQYF. The CDR3 nucleotides are TGCGCCAGCAGCTTGGCCATCGGACTAGCGTCGCAAGAGACCCAGTACTTC.

This chain uses TRBV2 with TRBJ1-5; D is possibly TRBD1 (6 bases). From germline, CDR1 is SNHLY and CDR2 FYNNEI. The CDR3 is 13 residues long. The germline V and J ends were trimmed by 7 bases and 9 bases, with 16 bases remaining between them. The CDR3 loop reads CASTPDSSLPQHF. The CDR3 nucleotides are TGTGCCAGCACCCCGGACAGCAGCTTGCCCCAGCATTTT.

This clone has only one observation. CDR3 sequence: CASSQGTVNTGELFF. In nucleotides, the CDR3 is TGTGCCAGCAGCCAGGGGACAGTCAACACCGGGGAGCTGTTTTTT. The chain is built from TRBV3-1 (or the pseudogene TRBV3-2) and TRBJ2-2; 7 bases are shared with TRBD1. CDR1 and CDR2 from the germline V gene are LGHDT and YNNKEL (reference sequence). The CDR3 is made up of 15 amino acids. J was trimmed by 2 bases and V by 3 bases; bases with no gene match: 3.

This chain joins TRBV6-1 and TRBJ2-5; D might be TRBD1 (6 bases). Trimming shortened V by 2 bases and J by 7 bases, and 11 bases separated the two germline ends. Germline V CDR1 and CDR2: MNHNS, SASEGT. The CDR3 runs to 13 residues. CDR3 nucleotide sequence: TGTGCCAGCAGTGAACAGGGGCTTGGGACCCAGTACTTC. Its protein is CASSEQGLGTQYF.

This chain links TRBV10-2 with TRBJ2-5; TRBD1 aligns across 12 bases. In germline, CDR1 is WSHSY, CDR2 SAAADI. The length of the CDR3 is 15 residues. After removal of 8 bases from V and 5 bases from J, the junction contained 9 bases not matched to a gene. The CDR3 is CASALGQGALETQYF. CDR3 DNA: TGCGCCAGCGCCCTGGGACAGGGGGCTCTTGAGACCCAGTACTTC.

The chain recombines TRBV30 with TRBJ2-3; 8 bases are shared with TRBD1. Germline V lookup: CDR1 GTSNPN, CDR2 SVGIG (reference sequence). Trimming cost V 4 bases and J 5 bases; bases outside gene matches: 5. The CDR3 runs 13 residues. The CDR3 loop reads CAWTTGTGDTQYF. CDR3 coding DNA: TGTGCCTGGACTACCGGGACAGGAGATACGCAGTATTTT.

The rearrangement joins TRBV30 to TRBJ1-5; TRBD1 is a possible D gene (5 bases). Germline values: CDR1 GTSNPN, CDR2 SVGIG (reference sequence). The CDR3 has 13 residues. V was shortened by 0 bases and J by 7 bases, with 10 bases between the two germline ends. In DNA, the CDR3 is TGTGCCTGGAGTGTCAGGGAGGGACAGCCCCAGCATTTT. Translating gives CAWSVREGQPQHF. Based on the CDR3 plus reference TRBV30 and TRBJ1-5, the full variable domain is SQTIHQWPATLVQPVGSPLSLECTVEGTSNPNLYWYRQAAGRGLQLLFYSVGIGQISSEVPQNLSASRPQDRQFILSSKKLLLSDSGFYLCAWSVREGQPQHFGDGTRLSIL.